The entry below describes one TCR beta chain. Its target is not known. The study drew all its donors from Caucasian adults living in Nashville, Tennessee. The entry originates in a study of shared clonotypes between healthy human individuals. Notes on the study in general: Clonotypes that were shared across a few donors made up approximately 5.1% of naive CD4 clonotypes.

V was shortened by 4 bases and J by 6 bases, with 15 bases between the two germline ends. CDR1 and CDR2 (germline): LGHNA, YSLEER. This CDR3 contains 15 residues. Assay: immunoSEQ multiplex PCR; the TCRdb copy retains only in-frame clones and omits some. Among about 2.4 million clones listed, over 85% were seen once. V usage is TRBV4-3 and J usage is TRBJ2-2; either TRBD1 or TRBD2 may supply D (5 bases each). The specimen sequenced was naive CD4+ T cells from PBMCs. Subset specified: CD45RA+ positively selected. The TCR originated in a man aged 18 to 30 in good health. Some clones in this sample may be carry-over from other donors' samples. The CDR3 region is CASSPAHQGAGELFF. The CDR3 nucleotides read TGCGCCAGCAGCCCGGCCCATCAGGGAGCCGGGGAGCTGTTTTTT.